This TCR beta chain was obtained from a study of T cells in Graves' hyperthyroidism and ophthalmopathy. The V gene end was trimmed by 4 bases and the J gene end by 6 bases; junction bases not matched to a gene: 6. The CDR3 runs 15 residues. Germline CDR1 LGHDT, CDR2 YNNKEL (reference sequence). There were TCR beta CDR3 regions amplified from RNA transcripts. An initial round of RT-PCR targeting the TCR CDR3 relied on the HTBI primer set. One entry per CDR3 protein, called by TCRdb with MiXCR from the multiplex PCR reads. The sample holds about 420,000 distinct CDR3 sequences, roughly 13% seen once. This clonotype was counted between two and nine times. The PBMCs studied were ones that came from roughly 9.4 ml fresh peripheral blood.

The receptor comes from a woman in her late teens or twenties with Graves' hyperthyroidism. This chain joins TRBV3-1 and TRBJ2-7, with 13 bases matching TRBD2. The specimen sequenced was blood. The CDR3 region has the DNA TGTGCCAGCAGCCTATCGACTAGCGGGAGGTCCGAGCAGTACTTC. Its translation is CASSLSTSGRSEQYF.